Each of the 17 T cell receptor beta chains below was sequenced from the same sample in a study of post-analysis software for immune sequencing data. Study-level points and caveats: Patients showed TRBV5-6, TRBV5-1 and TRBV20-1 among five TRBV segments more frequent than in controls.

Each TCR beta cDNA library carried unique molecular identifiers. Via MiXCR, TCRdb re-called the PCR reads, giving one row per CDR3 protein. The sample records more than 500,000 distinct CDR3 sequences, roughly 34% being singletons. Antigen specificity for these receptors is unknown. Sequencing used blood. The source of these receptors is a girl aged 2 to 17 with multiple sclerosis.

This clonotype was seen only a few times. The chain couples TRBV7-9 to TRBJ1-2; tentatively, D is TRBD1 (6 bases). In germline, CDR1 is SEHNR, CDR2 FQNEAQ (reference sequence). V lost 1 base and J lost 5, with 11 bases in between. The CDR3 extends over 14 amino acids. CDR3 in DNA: TGTGCCAGCAGCTTAGATGACAGGCAGTATGGCTACACCTTC. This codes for CASSLDDRQYGYTF. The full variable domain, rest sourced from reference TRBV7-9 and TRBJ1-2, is DTGVSQNPRHKITKRGQNVTFRCDPISEHNRLYWYRQTLGQGPEFLTYFQNEAQLEKSRLLSDRFSAERPKGSFSTLEIQRTEQGDSAMYLCASSLDDRQYGYTFGSGTRLTVV.

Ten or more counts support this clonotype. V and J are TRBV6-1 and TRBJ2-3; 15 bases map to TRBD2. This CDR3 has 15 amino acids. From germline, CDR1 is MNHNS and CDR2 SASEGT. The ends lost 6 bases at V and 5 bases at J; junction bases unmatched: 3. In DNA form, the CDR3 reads TGTGCCAGCAGACGGACTAGCGGGGGGGGAGATACGCAGTATTTT. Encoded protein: CASRRTSGGGDTQYF.

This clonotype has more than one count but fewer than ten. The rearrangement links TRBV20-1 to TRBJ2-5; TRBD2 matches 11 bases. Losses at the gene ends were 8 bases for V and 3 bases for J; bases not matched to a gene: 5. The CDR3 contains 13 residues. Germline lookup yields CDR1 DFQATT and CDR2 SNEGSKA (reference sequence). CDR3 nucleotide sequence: TGCAGTTTATCTAGCGGGGGGAAAGAGACCCAGTACTTC. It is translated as CSLSSGGKETQYF.

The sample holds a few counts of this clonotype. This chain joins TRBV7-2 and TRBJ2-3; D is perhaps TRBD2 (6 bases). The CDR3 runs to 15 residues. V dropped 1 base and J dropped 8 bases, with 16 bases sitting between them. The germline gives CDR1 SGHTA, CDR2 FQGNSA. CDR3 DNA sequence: TGTGCCAGCAGCTTAGAACTCCTAGGGCGGGGTACGCAGTATTTT. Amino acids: CASSLELLGRGTQYF.

CDR3 amino acids: CASSPDGLKTNEKLFF. The CDR3 coding sequence is TGTGCCAGCAGCCCCGACGGTTTGAAAACTAATGAAAAACTGTTTTTT. This chain connects TRBV7-9 to TRBJ1-4; unclear D gene. With 5 bases removed from V and 1 base from J, the gap between germline ends came to 14 bases. The CDR3 is 16 residues long. The V gene's germline CDR1 is SEHNR and CDR2 FQNEAQ (reference sequence).

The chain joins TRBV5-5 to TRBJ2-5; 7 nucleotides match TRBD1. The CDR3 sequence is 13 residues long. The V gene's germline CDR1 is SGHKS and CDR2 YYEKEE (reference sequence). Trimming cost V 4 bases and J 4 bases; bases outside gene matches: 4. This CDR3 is CASSGTVLETQYF. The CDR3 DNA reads TGTGCCAGCAGCGGGACAGTGCTAGAGACCCAGTACTTC. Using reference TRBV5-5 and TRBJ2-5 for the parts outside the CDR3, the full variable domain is DAGVTQSPTHLIKTRGQQVTLRCSPISGHKSVSWYQQVLGQGPQFIFQYYEKEERGRGNFPDRFSARQFPNYSSELNVNALLLGDSALYLCASSGTVLETQYFGPGTRLLVL.

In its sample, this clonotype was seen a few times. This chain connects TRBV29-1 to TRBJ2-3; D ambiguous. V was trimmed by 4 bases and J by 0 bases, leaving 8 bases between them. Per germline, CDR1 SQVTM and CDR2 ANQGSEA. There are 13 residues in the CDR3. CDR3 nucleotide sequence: TGCAGCGTTGTGGCCAGAAGCACAGATACGCAGTATTTT. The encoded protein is CSVVARSTDTQYF.

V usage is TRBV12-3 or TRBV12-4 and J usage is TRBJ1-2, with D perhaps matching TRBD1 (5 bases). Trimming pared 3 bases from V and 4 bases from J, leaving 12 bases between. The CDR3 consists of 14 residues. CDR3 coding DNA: TGTGCCAGCAGTTTTGGCCCTAGGGGCTATGGCTACACCTTC. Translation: CASSFGPRGYGYTF.

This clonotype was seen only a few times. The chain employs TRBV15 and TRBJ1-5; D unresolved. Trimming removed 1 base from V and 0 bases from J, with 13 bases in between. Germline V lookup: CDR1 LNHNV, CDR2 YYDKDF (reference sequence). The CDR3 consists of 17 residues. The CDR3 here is CATSRGNSGYSNQPQHF. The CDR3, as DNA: TGTGCCACCAGCAGAGGGAATTCAGGATATAGCAATCAGCCCCAGCATTTT. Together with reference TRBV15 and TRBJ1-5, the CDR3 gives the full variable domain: DAMVIQNPRYQVTQFGKPVTLSCSQTLNHNVMYWYQQKSSQAPKLLFHYYDKDFNNEADTPDNFQSRRPNTSFCFLDIRSPGLGDTAMYLCATSRGNSGYSNQPQHFGDGTRLSIL.

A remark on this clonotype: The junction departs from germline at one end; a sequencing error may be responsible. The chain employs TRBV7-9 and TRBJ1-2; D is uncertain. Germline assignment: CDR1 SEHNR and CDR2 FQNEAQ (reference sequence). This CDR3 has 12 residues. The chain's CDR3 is CVSSPGFYGYTF. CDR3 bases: TGTGTCAGCAGCCCCGGGTTTTATGGCTACACCTTC.

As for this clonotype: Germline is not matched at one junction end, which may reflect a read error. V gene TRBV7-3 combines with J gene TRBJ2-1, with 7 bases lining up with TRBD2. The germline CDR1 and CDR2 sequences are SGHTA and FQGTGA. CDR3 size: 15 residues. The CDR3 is CASSLIAGEYNEHFF. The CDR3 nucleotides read TGTGCCAGCAGCTTAATTGCGGGGGAGTACAATGAGCACTTCTTC.

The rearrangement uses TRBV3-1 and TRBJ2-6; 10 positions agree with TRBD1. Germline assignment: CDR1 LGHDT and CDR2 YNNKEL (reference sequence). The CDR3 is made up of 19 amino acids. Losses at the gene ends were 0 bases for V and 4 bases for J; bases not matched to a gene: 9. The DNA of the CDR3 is TGTGCCAGCAGCCAAGATAACAGACAGGGGGCGAGAGGGGCCAACGTCCTGACTTTC. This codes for CASSQDNRQGARGANVLTF.

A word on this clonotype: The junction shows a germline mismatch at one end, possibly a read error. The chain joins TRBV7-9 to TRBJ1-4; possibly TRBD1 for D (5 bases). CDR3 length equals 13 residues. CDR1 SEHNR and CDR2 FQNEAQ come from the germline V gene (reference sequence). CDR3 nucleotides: TGTGCCAGCAGCCGGGGGGAGAATGAAAAACTCTTTTTT. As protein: CASSRGENEKLFF.

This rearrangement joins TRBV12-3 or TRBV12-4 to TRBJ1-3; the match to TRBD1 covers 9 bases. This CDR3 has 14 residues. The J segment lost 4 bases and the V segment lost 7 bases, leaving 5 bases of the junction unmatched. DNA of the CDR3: TGTGCCAGCATCACAGGGGGCGCCGGAAACACCATATATTTT. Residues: CASITGGAGNTIYF.

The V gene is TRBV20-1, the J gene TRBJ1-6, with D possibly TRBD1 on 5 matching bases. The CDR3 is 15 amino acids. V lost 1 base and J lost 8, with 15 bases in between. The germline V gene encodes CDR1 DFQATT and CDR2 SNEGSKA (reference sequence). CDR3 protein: CSARATTGPDSPLHF. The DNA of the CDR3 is TGCAGTGCTAGAGCTACCACAGGTCCAGATTCACCCCTCCACTTT.

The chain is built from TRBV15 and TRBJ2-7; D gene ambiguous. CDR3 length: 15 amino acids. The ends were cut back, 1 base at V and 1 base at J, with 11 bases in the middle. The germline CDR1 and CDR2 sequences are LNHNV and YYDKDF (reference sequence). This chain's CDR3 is CATSRVQSGSYEQYF. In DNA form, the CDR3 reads TGTGCCACCAGCAGAGTGCAATCGGGTTCCTACGAGCAGTACTTC.

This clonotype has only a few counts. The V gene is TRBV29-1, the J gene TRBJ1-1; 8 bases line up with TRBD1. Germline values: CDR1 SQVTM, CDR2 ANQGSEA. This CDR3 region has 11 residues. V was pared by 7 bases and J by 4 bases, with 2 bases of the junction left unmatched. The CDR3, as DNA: TGCAGCGCGACAGGGGCCACTGAAGCTTTCTTT. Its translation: CSATGATEAFF.